The 30 T cell receptor beta chains presented below share a single source sample, sequenced in a study of response to subunit inactivated influenza vaccine. A single record per CDR3 protein comes from TCRdb applying MiXCR to the RT-PCR reads. The sample has some 160,000 distinct CDR3 sequences; 11% are singletons. Here the sequenced sample was non-naive T cells sorted from PBMCs, taken more than 35 days after vaccination. These receptors originate from a man aged 45-60 years who received an inactivated influenza vaccine.

This clonotype came up many times. V usage is TRBV28 and J usage is TRBJ2-1; D remains unclear. V gave up 6 bases and J gave up 10 bases, with 13 bases separating them. The CDR3 is made up of 12 amino acids. In germline, CDR1 is MDHEN, CDR2 SYDVKM. As DNA, the CDR3 is TGTGCCAGCAGAAGCACGGCGTACGAGCAGTTCTTC. This gives the protein CASRSTAYEQFF.

The chain has TRBV6-1 and TRBJ1-2; D is possibly TRBD1 (5 bases). This CDR3 has 13 amino acids. Germline-derived CDR1 and CDR2 are MNHNS and SASEGT. Deletions cut 7 bases from V and 4 bases from J, with 13 bases between. This CDR3 reads CASTNPDSYGYTF. The CDR3 coding sequence is TGTGCCAGCACCAATCCCGACAGCTATGGCTACACCTTC.

This clonotype was recorded many times. The chain has TRBV29-1 and TRBJ2-3, with 11 bases identical to TRBD2. J lost 5 bases, V lost 3 bases, and 7 bases had no gene match. This CDR3 comprises 15 residues. Germline V gives CDR1 SQVTM, CDR2 ANQGSEA. For the CDR3, the DNA is TGCAGCGTTGACCACTTCGGACTAGCGGGAGATACGCAGTATTTT. Translation gives CSVDHFGLAGDTQYF.

This clonotype was seen once. The chain couples TRBV2 to TRBJ1-1, with 8 bases aligning to TRBD1. Germline V gene sequence: CDR1 SNHLY, CDR2 FYNNEI. V gave up 11 bases and J gave up 1 base; unmatched junction bases: 21. CDR3 length: 18 amino acids. The CDR3 spells CAFSPADRGSRANTEAFF. CDR3 sequence (DNA): TGTGCCTTCAGTCCCGCCGACAGGGGCAGTCGGGCGAACACTGAAGCTTTCTTT.

This clonotype came up many times. The chain links TRBV5-5 to TRBJ2-2, with 7 bases that match TRBD2. Per germline, CDR1 SGHKS and CDR2 YYEKEE (reference sequence). CDR3 length: 16 amino acids. With 4 bases clipped from V and 2 bases from J, the junction kept 8 bases outside the gene matches. This CDR3 is CASSRVGTTNTGELFF. The CDR3 DNA reads TGTGCCAGCAGCCGCGTAGGGACTACCAACACCGGGGAGCTGTTTTTT.

This clonotype was seen at least ten times. This chain connects TRBV28 to TRBJ2-2; TRBD1 is a possible D gene (6 bases). In germline, CDR1 is MDHEN, CDR2 SYDVKM. The CDR3 totals 15 residues. V was pared by 0 bases and J by 4 bases, with 9 bases between. The CDR3 protein is CASSLWTGGTGELFF. The DNA for the CDR3 is TGTGCCAGCAGTTTATGGACAGGAGGCACCGGGGAGCTGTTTTTT. The variable domain in full, completed from reference TRBV28 and TRBJ2-2, reads DVKVTQSSRYLVKRTGEKVFLECVQDMDHENMFWYRQDPGLGLRLIYFSYDVKMKEKGDIPEGYSVSREKKERFSLILESASTNQTSMYLCASSLWTGGTGELFFGEGSRLTVL.

The chain links TRBV20-1 to TRBJ1-1; 9 nucleotides match TRBD1. CDR3 length: 13 residues. Trimming took 5 bases from V and 4 from J; bases not matched to a gene: 5. The germline V gene has CDR1 DFQATT and CDR2 SNEGSKA (reference sequence). CDR3 DNA: TGCAGTGCTGAACAGGGGGCCGGCACTGAAGCTTTCTTT. This codes for CSAEQGAGTEAFF.

J is TRBJ2-2 and V is TRBV20-1; 11 bases match TRBD1. The CDR3 has 14 residues. Trimming took 3 bases from V and 9 from J; bases not matched to a gene: 6. Germline V gene lookup returns CDR1 DFQATT and CDR2 SNEGSKA (reference sequence). The CDR3 loop is CSASGTGGGRELFF. CDR3 DNA: TGCAGTGCTAGTGGGACAGGGGGAGGAAGGGAGCTGTTTTTT.

This clonotype is a singleton in its sample. The chain joins TRBV18 to TRBJ1-2, with D possibly being TRBD1 (5 bases). Germline V gives CDR1 KGHSH, CDR2 LQKENI. V was shortened by 1 base and J by 0 bases, with 9 bases between the two germline ends. This CDR3 spans 15 amino acids. CDR3 sequence reads: CASSPQQGTNYGYTF. CDR3 in DNA: TGTGCCAGCTCACCACAGCAGGGTACTAACTATGGCTACACCTTC.

This clonotype has at least ten counts. The V call is TRBV7-9, the J call TRBJ2-7; D gene unclear. This CDR3 comprises 12 residues. Germline V gene sequence: CDR1 SEHNR, CDR2 FQNEAQ (reference sequence). Trimming left V 2 bases short and J 2 bases short, with 4 bases between. This chain's CDR3 is CASSLMAYEQYF. CDR3 sequence (DNA): TGTGCCAGCAGCTTAATGGCCTACGAGCAGTACTTC. Together with reference TRBV7-9 and TRBJ2-7, the CDR3 gives the full variable domain: DTGVSQNPRHKITKRGQNVTFRCDPISEHNRLYWYRQTLGQGPEFLTYFQNEAQLEKSRLLSDRFSAERPKGSFSTLEIQRTEQGDSAMYLCASSLMAYEQYFGPGTRLTVT.

The chain joins TRBV9 to TRBJ2-7; TRBD1 aligns across 8 bases. This CDR3 is built from 15 residues. CDR1 and CDR2 from the germline V gene are SGDLS and YYNGEE. Trimming at V came to 0 bases and at J to 2 bases, leaving 4 bases not matched to a gene. The chain's CDR3 is CASSVGQGNTYEQYF. Here the CDR3 DNA reads TGTGCCAGCAGCGTAGGACAGGGGAACACCTACGAGCAGTACTTC. Full variable domain (outside the CDR3, taken from reference TRBV9 and TRBJ2-7): DSGVTQTPKHLITATGQRVTLRCSPRSGDLSVYWYQQSLDQGLQFLIQYYNGEERAKGNILERFSAQQFPDLHSELNLSSLELGDSALYFCASSVGQGNTYEQYFGPGTRLTVT.

This clonotype was recorded many times. The V and J genes are TRBV12-3 or TRBV12-4 and TRBJ1-5, with D tentatively TRBD1 (5 bases). V was pared by 5 bases and J by 0 bases, with 8 bases between. This CDR3 has 14 amino acids. The CDR3 DNA reads as TGTGCCAGCAGTGACAGTCTTAGCAATCAGCCCCAGCATTTT. It encodes CASSDSLSNQPQHF.

This clonotype was observed at least ten times. This sequence joins TRBV12-3 or TRBV12-4 and TRBJ1-1, with TRBD1 identical over 7 bases. Trimming at V came to 6 bases and at J to 7 bases, leaving 14 bases not matched to a gene. The CDR3 has 15 residues. CDR3 region: CASSPPTGLFDEAFF. The CDR3 DNA sequence: TGTGCCAGCAGCCCCCCGACAGGGCTGTTTGATGAAGCTTTCTTT.

This clonotype was counted a few times. The chain is built from TRBV9 and TRBJ2-2; D is possibly TRBD1 (5 bases). Trimming took 6 bases from V and 1 from J, leaving 10 bases between them. This CDR3 spans 14 amino acids. The germline V gene has CDR1 SGDLS and CDR2 YYNGEE. CDR3 region: CASTPRENTGELFF. The CDR3 DNA reads TGTGCCAGCACCCCCAGGGAGAACACCGGGGAGCTGTTTTTT. Complete variable domain (other parts from reference TRBV9 and TRBJ2-2): DSGVTQTPKHLITATGQRVTLRCSPRSGDLSVYWYQQSLDQGLQFLIQYYNGEERAKGNILERFSAQQFPDLHSELNLSSLELGDSALYFCASTPRENTGELFFGEGSRLTVL.

This clonotype was observed at least ten times. CDR3 nucleotide sequence: TGCGCCAGCAGCCGCTATAACTACAGGGTGGGGAATGAAAAACTGTTTTTT. This gives the protein CASSRYNYRVGNEKLFF. The J gene is TRBJ1-4, the V gene TRBV4-3; TRBD1 might be the D (6 bases). CDR3 length: 17 residues. V lost 4 bases and J 5 bases, leaving 20 bases between the germline ends. In germline, CDR1 is LGHNA, CDR2 YSLEER.

In this sample, this clonotype turned up many times. V and J are TRBV5-1 and TRBJ2-1, with 10 positions matching TRBD2. The CDR3 runs to 17 residues. Germline assignment: CDR1 SGHRS and CDR2 YFSETQ. V was clipped by 0 bases and J by 2 bases; unmatched bases: 5. The chain's CDR3 is CASSLVPSGRTYNEQFF. The CDR3 DNA is TGCGCCAGCAGCTTGGTCCCTAGCGGGAGAACCTACAATGAGCAGTTCTTC.

This clonotype was seen a handful of times. V usage is TRBV28 and J usage is TRBJ2-1; 9 nucleotides agree with TRBD1. The CDR3 consists of 12 residues. Germline V gene lookup returns CDR1 MDHEN and CDR2 SYDVKM. V dropped 6 bases and J dropped 9; count of bases not matched to a gene: 3. DNA for the CDR3: TGTGCCAGCAGACAGGGGGCTGGTGAGCAGTTCTTC. This translates into CASRQGAGEQFF.

The chain combines TRBV20-1 with TRBJ2-1; TRBD1 is a possible D gene (6 bases). V lost 1 base to trimming and J lost 9 bases, with 13 bases between them. This CDR3 is 13 amino acids long. Germline assignment: CDR1 DFQATT and CDR2 SNEGSKA (reference sequence). The CDR3 sequence: CSARVGGLSEQFF. The CDR3, as DNA: TGCAGTGCTAGAGTAGGGGGATTGAGTGAGCAGTTCTTC.

This clonotype was observed at least ten times. V gene TRBV5-1 combines with J gene TRBJ1-5, with D perhaps TRBD1 (5 bases). Trimming pared 4 bases from V and 0 bases from J, leaving 11 bases between. CDR3 length: 15 residues. Germline assignment: CDR1 SGHRS and CDR2 YFSETQ. CDR3 loop: CASSPGSNSNQPQHF. The CDR3 bases are TGCGCCAGCAGCCCAGGGAGTAATAGCAATCAGCCCCAGCATTTT.

This clonotype was detected only a few times. The J gene is TRBJ1-6, the V gene TRBV28, with a possible D match to TRBD1 (5 bases). Germline CDR1 reads MDHEN; CDR2 reads SYDVKM. The CDR3 length is 13 residues. V was clipped by 4 bases and J by 15 bases, with 16 bases between them. CDR3 in DNA: TGTGCCAGCAGTTCCCCCGGGACCAGATTCCTCCACTTT. Protein sequence: CASSSPGTRFLHF.

The chain combines TRBV27 with TRBJ1-1; D is undetermined. Germline loops: CDR1 MNHEY, CDR2 SMNVEV (reference sequence). V was pared by 8 bases and J by 1 base, with 17 bases between. The CDR3 is 15 residues long. The CDR3 loop reads CASRYPNAQNTEAFF. DNA for the CDR3: TGTGCCAGCCGATACCCCAACGCGCAGAACACTGAAGCTTTCTTT.

This clonotype came up many times. The rearrangement uses TRBV5-1 and TRBJ2-5, with D tentatively TRBD1 (6 bases). The length of the CDR3 is 16 residues. V was trimmed by 0 bases and J by 1 base, leaving 13 bases between them. The germline V gene encodes CDR1 SGHRS and CDR2 YFSETQ. The CDR3 DNA reads as TGCGCCAGCAGCTTGGATGGGGGCGGCGGCCAAGAGACCCAGTACTTC. The encoded protein is CASSLDGGGGQETQYF.

The sample holds a few counts of this clonotype. The genes are TRBV20-1 and TRBJ2-3, with D hard to call. The ends were cut back, 3 bases at V and 5 bases at J, with 12 bases in the middle. This CDR3 spans 13 amino acids. Per germline, CDR1 DFQATT and CDR2 SNEGSKA (reference sequence). CDR3 in DNA: TGCAGTGCTAGTCGCGTGCGCGGAGATACGCAGTATTTT. It encodes CSASRVRGDTQYF.

This clonotype occurred many times. The chain employs TRBV7-2 and TRBJ2-3; D remains ambiguous. With 5 bases removed from V and 4 bases from J, the gap between germline ends came to 10 bases. This CDR3 comprises 13 residues. Germline values: CDR1 SGHTA, CDR2 FQGNSA. The chain's CDR3 is CASSPRKADTQYF. Here the CDR3 DNA reads TGTGCCAGCAGCCCTAGAAAGGCAGATACGCAGTATTTT.

Regarding this clonotype: At one end, the junction sequence differs from germline, possibly due to a read error. The V call is TRBV15, the J call TRBJ1-1; D is unclear. Germline loops: CDR1 LNHNV, CDR2 YYDKDF (reference sequence). This CDR3 has 14 amino acids. The CDR3 loop reads CATSGDRRRTEAFF. CDR3 DNA: TGTGCCACCAGCGGAGACCGCCGACGCACTGAAGCTTTCTTT.

This clonotype has at least ten counts. The chain has TRBV20-1 and TRBJ1-1; 7 nucleotides agree with TRBD1. The CDR3 runs to 14 residues. CDR1 is DFQATT and CDR2 is SNEGSKA in the germline V gene (reference sequence). Trimming took 2 bases from V and 4 from J; bases not matched to a gene: 7. DNA of the CDR3: TGCAGTGCTAGATCGACAGGGTGGCTCACTGAAGCTTTCTTT. Translation: CSARSTGWLTEAFF.

This clonotype was seen a handful of times. V gene TRBV4-3 combines with J gene TRBJ2-5; D is ambiguous. Trimming removed 0 bases at V and 5 bases at J, with 7 bases between. Germline values: CDR1 LGHNA, CDR2 YSLEER. The CDR3 is made up of 13 amino acids. Here the CDR3 reads CASSQDPRETQYF. CDR3 coding DNA: TGCGCCAGCAGCCAAGACCCAAGGGAGACCCAGTACTTC.

This chain connects TRBV7-9 to TRBJ2-7; a weak D match, TRBD2 (5 bases). The germline CDR1 and CDR2 sequences are SEHNR and FQNEAQ (reference sequence). There are 14 residues in the CDR3. Trimming left V 0 bases short and J 4 bases short, with 10 bases between. The CDR3 region has the DNA TGTGCCAGCAGCTTAGCAGTACTAGTTTACGAGCAGTACTTC. This sequence encodes CASSLAVLVYEQYF.

This clonotype was observed a few times. The J gene is TRBJ2-6, the V gene TRBV28; no firm D call. Germline CDR1 and CDR2: MDHEN and SYDVKM. Deletions cut 2 bases from V and 4 bases from J, with 9 bases between. The CDR3 has 15 amino acids. DNA for the CDR3: TGTGCCAGCAGTTTAGCACGACCCGGGGCCAACGTCCTGACTTTC. It specifies CASSLARPGANVLTF.

This clonotype showed up just a few times. V gene TRBV28 combines with J gene TRBJ2-7; TRBD2 matches 8 bases. This CDR3 has 14 amino acids. The germline V gene encodes CDR1 MDHEN and CDR2 SYDVKM. Trimming cost V 6 bases and J 1 base; bases outside gene matches: 5. CDR3 coding DNA: TGTGCCAGCAGGGCGGGAGGACCTTCCTACGAGCAGTACTTC. It yields the protein CASRAGGPSYEQYF.